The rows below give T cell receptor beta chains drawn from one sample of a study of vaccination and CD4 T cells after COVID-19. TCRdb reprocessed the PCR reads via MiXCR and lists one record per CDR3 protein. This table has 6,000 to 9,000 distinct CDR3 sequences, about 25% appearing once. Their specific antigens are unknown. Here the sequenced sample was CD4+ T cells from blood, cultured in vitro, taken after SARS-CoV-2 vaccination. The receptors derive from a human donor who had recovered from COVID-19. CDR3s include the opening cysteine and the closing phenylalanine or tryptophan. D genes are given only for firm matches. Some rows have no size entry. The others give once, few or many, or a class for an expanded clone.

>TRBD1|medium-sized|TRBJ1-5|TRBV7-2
CASSAGQGAQPQHF
TGTGCCAGCAGTGCTGGACAGGGAGCTCAGCCCCAGCATTTT
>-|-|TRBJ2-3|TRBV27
CASSRGTDTQYF
TGTGCCAGCAGTCGGGGGACAGATACGCAGTATTTT
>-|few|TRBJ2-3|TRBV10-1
CASSRGTSTDTQYF
TGCGCCAGCAGCAGGGGGACTAGCACAGATACGCAGTATTTT
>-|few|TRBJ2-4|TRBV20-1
CSAVDQVNIQYF
TGCAGTGCCGTAGATCAGGTTAACATTCAGTACTTC
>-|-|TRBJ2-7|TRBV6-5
CASSYLGAGPYEQYF
TGTGCCAGCAGTTACCTAGGGGCTGGGCCCTACGAGCAGTACTTC
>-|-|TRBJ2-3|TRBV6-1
CASSRRDVSTDTQYF
TGTGCCAGCAGTCGACGGGATGTGAGCACAGATACGCAGTATTTT
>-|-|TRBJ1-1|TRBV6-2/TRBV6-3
CASSYSWGTVNTEAFF
TGTGCCAGCAGTTACTCCTGGGGGACGGTGAACACTGAAGCTTTCTTT
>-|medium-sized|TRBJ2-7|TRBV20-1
CSASIGLSYEQYF
TGCAGTGCTAGTATCGGGCTCTCCTACGAGCAGTACTTC
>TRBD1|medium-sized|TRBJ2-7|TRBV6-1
CASRRDRGYEQYF
TGTGCCAGCCGGAGGGACAGGGGTTACGAGCAGTACTTC
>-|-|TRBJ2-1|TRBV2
CASNLKFF
TGTGCCAGCAATCTCAAGTTCTTC
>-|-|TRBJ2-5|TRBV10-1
CASSSGTVRETQYF
TGCGCCAGCAGCTCCGGGACGGTGCGGGAGACCCAGTACTTC
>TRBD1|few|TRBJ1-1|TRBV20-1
CSARAGTANTEAFF
TGCAGTGCTAGAGCAGGGACAGCAAACACTGAAGCTTTCTTT
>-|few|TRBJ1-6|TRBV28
CASSSGGGLNSPLHF
TGTGCCAGCAGTTCCGGTGGAGGTCTTAATTCACCCCTCCACTTT
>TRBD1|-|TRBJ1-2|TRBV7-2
CASSSGGRGRRANYGYTF
TGTGCCAGCAGCTCGGGGGGCAGGGGGCGCAGGGCCAACTATGGCTACACCTTC
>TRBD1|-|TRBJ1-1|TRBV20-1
CSVRTGETEAFF
TGCAGTGTTAGGACAGGGGAAACTGAAGCTTTCTTT
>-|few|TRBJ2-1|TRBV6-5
CASSYPEGGNEQFF
TGTGCCAGCAGCTACCCCGAAGGGGGAAATGAGCAGTTCTTC
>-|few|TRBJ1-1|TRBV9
CASSLHVGVTEAFF
TGTGCCAGCAGCCTCCACGTAGGGGTCACTGAAGCTTTCTTT
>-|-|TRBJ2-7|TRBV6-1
CASRTGPTYEQYF
TGTGCCAGCAGGACCGGACCTACCTACGAGCAGTACTTC
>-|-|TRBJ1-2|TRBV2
CASSYRDYGYTF
TGTGCCAGCAGTTACAGGGACTATGGCTACACCTTC
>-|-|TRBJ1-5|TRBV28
CASSLTRAGYNQPQHF
TGTGCCAGCAGTCTCACAAGGGCTGGGTACAATCAGCCCCAGCATTTT
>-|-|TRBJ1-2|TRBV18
CASSLRAGGYTF
TGTGCCAGCTCACTTCGAGCCGGGGGCTACACCTTC
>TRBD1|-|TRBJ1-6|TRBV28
CASSTGGTGNSPLHF
TGTGCCAGCAGTACAGGGGGCACAGGGAATTCACCCCTCCACTTT
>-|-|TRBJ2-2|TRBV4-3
CASSQDRYVGELFF
TGCGCCAGCAGCCAAGATCGGTATGTCGGGGAGCTGTTTTTT
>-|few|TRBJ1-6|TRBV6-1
CASRSGGQNSPLHF
TGTGCCAGCAGATCGGGAGGGCAGAATTCACCCCTCCACTTT
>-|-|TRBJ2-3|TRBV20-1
CSARGGGRGTDTQYF
TGCAGTGCCAGAGGGGGCGGGAGAGGCACAGATACGCAGTATTTT
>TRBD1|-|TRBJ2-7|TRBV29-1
CSVAGQLTSYEQYF
TGCAGCGTTGCGGGACAGCTTACCTCCTACGAGCAGTACTTC
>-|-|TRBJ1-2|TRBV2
CASRPTGTYYGYTF
TGTGCCAGCAGGCCTACAGGGACCTACTATGGCTACACCTTC
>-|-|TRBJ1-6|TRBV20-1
CSARDERGFNSPLHF
TGCAGTGCTAGAGATGAAAGGGGTTTTAATTCACCCCTCCACTTT
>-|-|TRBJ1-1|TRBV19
CASSPKSVGPKAFF
TGTGCCAGTAGCCCGAAATCGGTGGGACCAAAGGCTTTCTTT
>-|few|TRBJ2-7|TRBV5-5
CASSPLTSGYEQYF
TGTGCCAGCAGCCCTCTGACCTCGGGCTACGAGCAGTACTTC
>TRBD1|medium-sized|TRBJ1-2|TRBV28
CASSRDRYYGYTF
TGTGCCAGCAGCCGGGACAGGTACTATGGCTACACCTTC
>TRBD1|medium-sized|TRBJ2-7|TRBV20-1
CSAPGQYYEQYF
TGCAGTGCGCCGGGACAGTACTACGAGCAGTACTTC
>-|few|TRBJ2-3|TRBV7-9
CASSFRASLTDTQYF
TGTGCCAGCAGCTTCCGAGCTAGTTTGACAGATACGCAGTATTTT
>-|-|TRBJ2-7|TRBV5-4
CASSSRGNEQYF
TGTGCCAGCAGCTCCCGGGGTAACGAGCAGTACTTC
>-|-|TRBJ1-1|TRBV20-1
CSARGGNTEAFF
TGCAGTGCCCGGGGTGGAAACACTGAAGCTTTCTTT
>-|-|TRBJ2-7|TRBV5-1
CASSLGLEQYF
TGCGCCAGCAGCTTGGGTCTCGAGCAGTACTTC
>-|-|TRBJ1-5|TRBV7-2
CASSGGVGFHQPQHF
TGTGCCAGCAGCGGGGGGGTGGGGTTCCATCAGCCCCAGCATTTT
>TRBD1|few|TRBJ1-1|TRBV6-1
CASIRTGATEAFF
TGTGCCAGCATTCGGACAGGGGCCACTGAAGCTTTCTTT
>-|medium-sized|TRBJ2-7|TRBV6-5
CASSYTYYEQYF
TGTGCCAGCAGTTACACCTACTACGAGCAGTACTTC
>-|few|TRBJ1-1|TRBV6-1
CASTKNTEAFF
TGTGCCTCGACAAAGAACACTGAAGCTTTCTTT
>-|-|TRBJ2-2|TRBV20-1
CSASNAGATGELFF
TGCAGTGCTAGTAACGCGGGGGCCACCGGGGAGCTGTTTTTT
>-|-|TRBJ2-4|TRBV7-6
CASSFPPPPMAKNIQYF
TGTGCCAGCAGCTTCCCTCCCCCGCCCATGGCCAAAAACATTCAGTACTTC
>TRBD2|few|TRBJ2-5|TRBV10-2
CASSESIAGGQETQYF
TGCGCCAGCAGTGAGTCTATAGCGGGGGGCCAAGAGACCCAGTACTTC
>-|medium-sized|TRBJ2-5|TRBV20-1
CSAPPSGYQETQYF
TGCAGTGCTCCACCTTCCGGGTACCAAGAGACCCAGTACTTC
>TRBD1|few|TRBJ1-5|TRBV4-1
CASSQRQGSNQPQHF
TGCGCCAGCAGCCAACGACAGGGAAGCAATCAGCCCCAGCATTTT
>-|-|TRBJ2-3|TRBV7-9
CASGNTDTQYF
TGTGCCAGCGGCAACACAGATACGCAGTATTTT
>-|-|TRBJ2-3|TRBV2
CASSLGTGDTQYF
TGTGCCAGCAGTTTGGGGACCGGGGATACGCAGTATTTT
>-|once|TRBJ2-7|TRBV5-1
CASSLTTAYEQYF
TGCGCCAGCAGCTTGACTACCGCCTACGAGCAGTACTTC
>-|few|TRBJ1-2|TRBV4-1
CASSQENRASGYTF
TGCGCCAGCAGCCAAGAGAACAGGGCCTCTGGCTACACCTTC